The entry below gives a single T cell receptor (beta chain) sequence along with its context. The sample is drawn from a study of blood T cell repertoires in COVID-19. The germline gives CDR1 KGHDR, CDR2 SFDVKD. Losses at the gene ends were 7 bases for V and 9 bases for J; bases not matched to a gene: 12. The CDR3 runs 15 residues. In the authors' methods: Amplification of reference gene primers was used by the study to estimate nucleated cell counts. Only in-frame clones appear in the TCRdb table, and some are missing; sequencing was by immunoSEQ multiplex PCR. V, J and clone size reflect that table, while D and trimming were determined from the DNA. This sample has some 140,000 clones, with approximately 81% found just once.

Sequenced sample: peripheral blood. V is TRBV24-1 and J is TRBJ2-1, with 9 nucleotides matching TRBD2. The clonotype comes from a woman in her fifties or sixties with active or convalescent COVID-19. This CDR3 is CATRPGTSSDGEQFF. CDR3 coding DNA: TGTGCCACCAGACCCGGGACTAGCTCTGACGGTGAGCAGTTCTTC.